These 21 T cell receptor beta chains came from one sample sequenced in a study of T cells in Graves' hyperthyroidism and ophthalmopathy. RNA transcripts yielded amplified TCR beta CDR3 regions. The study used the HTBI primer set for a first-round RT-PCR of the TCR CDR3. TCRdb ran MiXCR on the multiplex PCR reads and lists one entry per CDR3 protein. The sample holds under 800,000 distinct CDR3 sequences, 14% seen once. Specimen: blood. Receptor source: a young woman with Graves' hyperthyroidism.

V is TRBV6-2 or TRBV6-3 and J is TRBJ2-7, with D unclear. Trimming stripped 7 bases from V and 0 bases from J, with 13 bases between. CDR3 length: 14 residues. From germline, CDR1 is MNHEY and CDR2 SVGEGT. The CDR3 bases are TGTGCCAGCACTTTGCTATCCGCCTCCTACGAGCAGTACTTC. Protein: CASTLLSASYEQYF.

The chain uses TRBV25-1 and TRBJ2-3; 12 bases agree with TRBD2. V was clipped by 2 bases and J by 2 bases; unmatched bases: 5. The V gene's germline CDR1 is MGHDK and CDR2 SYGVNS. This CDR3 spans 17 amino acids. CDR3 DNA: TGTGCCAGCAGTGAAACTAGCGGGAGGAGTCCCACAGATACGCAGTATTTT. It yields the protein CASSETSGRSPTDTQYF.

This clonotype was recorded many times. The chain combines TRBV11-2 with TRBJ1-6, with a weak D call TRBD1 (6 bases). The V gene's germline CDR1 is SGHAT and CDR2 FQNNGV. The CDR3 has 17 residues. V lost 4 bases, J lost 9 bases, and 22 bases lay in between. CDR3 sequence: CASSSVSGQRPGSPLHF. The DNA of the CDR3 is TGTGCCAGCAGCTCGGTATCAGGACAGAGGCCAGGTTCACCCCTCCACTTT.

This clonotype has a count of ten or more. The CDR3 here is CASSSTGGQEQYF. CDR3 nucleotides: TGTGCCAGCAGCTCGACAGGGGGCCAAGAGCAGTACTTC. This chain links TRBV5-6 with TRBJ2-7, with 10 bases aligning to TRBD1. This CDR3 is 13 amino acids long. Germline lookup yields CDR1 SGHDT and CDR2 YYEEEE. With 3 bases clipped from V and 7 bases from J, the junction kept 4 bases outside the gene matches. The full variable domain, completed using reference TRBV5-6 and TRBJ2-7, is DAGVTQSPTHLIKTRGQQVTLRCSPKSGHDTVSWYQQALGQGPQFIFQYYEEEERQRGNFPDRFSGHQFPNYSSELNVNALLLGDSALYLCASSSTGGQEQYFGPGTRLTVT.

This chain joins TRBV19 and TRBJ1-1; the D gene is possibly TRBD1 (6 bases). Germline loops: CDR1 LNHDA, CDR2 SQIVND (reference sequence). The CDR3 spans 14 residues. Deletions cut 5 bases from V and 5 bases from J, with 15 bases between. CDR3 amino acids: CASSRRQAVTEAFF. The CDR3 nucleotides are TGTGCCAGTAGTCGGAGACAGGCAGTTACTGAAGCTTTCTTT.

This clonotype showed up just once. An end of the junction differs from the germline gene, which may be a read error. J is TRBJ2-1 and V is TRBV4-1; 10 bases are a match to TRBD2. There are 18 residues in the CDR3. In germline, CDR1 is MGHRA, CDR2 YSYEKL. CDR3 loop: CASSQDPQGLAGVNVQFF. The CDR3 DNA reads as TGCGCCAGCAGCCAAGACCCCCAGGGGCTAGCGGGAGTCAATGTGCAGTTCTTC.

This clonotype was counted at least ten times. For the CDR3, the DNA is TGTGCCTGGAGCGGGGGGGGGACCTACGAGCAGTACTTC. Its protein product is CAWSGGGTYEQYF. The V and J genes are TRBV30 and TRBJ2-7; 8 bases line up with TRBD2. V gave up 3 bases and J gave up 2 bases; unmatched junction bases: 3. Germline loops: CDR1 GTSNPN, CDR2 SVGIG (reference sequence). The CDR3 consists of 13 residues.

Only a few counts were recorded for this clonotype. This chain joins TRBV6-1 and TRBJ2-1; 7 bases map to TRBD2. This CDR3 has 15 amino acids. Trimming took 6 bases from V and 13 from J; bases not matched to a gene: 18. Germline lookup yields CDR1 MNHNS and CDR2 SASEGT. For the CDR3, the DNA is TGTGCCAGCAGCGCGGAGGGCGGGAGTTCGTCGTCCCAGTTCTTC. Translating it yields CASSAEGGSSSSQFF.

The sample holds many counts of this clonotype. J is TRBJ2-3 and V is TRBV6-6; 9 bases map to TRBD2. The V segment lost 2 bases and the J segment 2 bases; nucleotides outside the gene matches: 8. Germline V CDR1 and CDR2: MNHNY, SVGAGI (reference sequence). The CDR3 extends over 17 amino acids. The CDR3 protein is CASSYGGRAPITDTQYF. The CDR3 DNA is TGTGCCAGCAGTTACGGCGGGAGGGCCCCGATCACAGATACGCAGTATTTT.

This clonotype has more than one count but fewer than ten. Here the CDR3 reads CASSRGQGSAKSYEQYF. For the CDR3, the DNA is TGTGCCAGCTCACGGGGACAGGGATCAGCTAAGTCCTACGAGCAGTACTTC. The V gene is TRBV18, the J gene TRBJ2-7, with 9 bases identical to TRBD1. V was clipped by 4 bases and J by 1 base; unmatched bases: 11. The CDR3 is 17 residues long. In germline, CDR1 is KGHSH, CDR2 LQKENI.

J is TRBJ1-2 and V is TRBV7-2; D is unresolved. The CDR3 totals 16 residues. V was cut by 1 base and J by 0 bases, with 12 bases left in between. The germline gives CDR1 SGHTA, CDR2 FQGNSA. The CDR3 coding sequence is TGTGCCAGCAGCTTAGTTCGGGGTAAAGCTAACTATGGCTACACCTTC. Translating it yields CASSLVRGKANYGYTF.

V and J are TRBV12-3 or TRBV12-4 and TRBJ2-3; tentatively, D is TRBD1 (6 bases). The ends were cut back, 5 bases at V and 6 bases at J, with 15 bases in the middle. The CDR3 loop spans 14 amino acids. The CDR3 is CASSNHRVWDTQYF. CDR3 nucleotide sequence: TGTGCCAGCAGTAACCACAGGGTGTGGGATACGCAGTATTTT.

In its sample, this clonotype was seen many times. This chain uses TRBV6-1 with TRBJ1-4; no clear D. CDR3 length equals 11 residues. Germline V gene data show CDR1 as MNHNS and CDR2 as SASEGT. Trimming left V 5 bases short and J 7 bases short, with 5 bases between. The chain's CDR3 is CASSYGEKLFF. The CDR3 DNA is TGTGCCAGCAGTTACGGTGAAAAACTGTTTTTT.

The sample holds a few counts of this clonotype. The V and J genes are TRBV20-1 and TRBJ2-7; 7 nucleotides align to TRBD1. CDR3 length equals 13 residues. J lost 1 base, V lost 4 bases, and 4 bases had no gene match. Per the germline V gene, CDR1 is DFQATT and CDR2 is SNEGSKA (reference sequence). CDR3 coding DNA: TGCAGTGCTATTGGACAGGAATCCTACGAGCAGTACTTC. Its translation: CSAIGQESYEQYF.

Only a few counts were recorded for this clonotype. The gene calls are TRBV7-9 and TRBJ2-7; 8 nucleotides agree with TRBD2. J lost 6 bases, V lost 5 bases, and 15 bases had no gene match. CDR3 length: 16 residues. Germline CDR1 and CDR2: SEHNR and FQNEAQ (reference sequence). CDR3 amino acids: CASSRLRGGREAEQYF. The CDR3 DNA follows: TGTGCCAGCAGCCGCCTACGGGGGGGTAGGGAAGCCGAGCAGTACTTC.

This clonotype was counted a few times. V usage is TRBV7-9 and J usage is TRBJ1-2; TRBD1 matches 8 bases. The CDR3 covers 14 residues. The trim removed 4 bases at V and 3 bases at J, leaving 4 bases unmatched. CDR1 SEHNR and CDR2 FQNEAQ come from the germline V gene (reference sequence). CDR3 DNA sequence: TGTGCCAGCAGCTCGACAGGGGCCGACTATGGCTACACCTTC. Translating gives CASSSTGADYGYTF.

This clonotype was picked up many times. The V call is TRBV28, the J call TRBJ2-7, with D perhaps matching TRBD1 or TRBD2 (6 bases each). Trimming cost V 7 bases and J 2 bases, with 27 bases left between them. Germline values: CDR1 MDHEN, CDR2 SYDVKM. This CDR3 contains 18 residues. Here the CDR3 DNA reads TGTGCCAGCACCCGACTGGGGGACACCGGGACTGCGCCCTACGAGCAGTACTTC. Protein: CASTRLGDTGTAPYEQYF.

With regard to this clonotype: The junction does not match germline at one end; this may be a read error. The chain recombines TRBV20-1 with TRBJ2-7; 7 bases are shared with TRBD2. The germline V gene encodes CDR1 DFQATT and CDR2 SNEGSKA (reference sequence). The CDR3 length is 14 residues. DNA for the CDR3: TGCAGTGCTAGGGACCAACCAGCGGGGTACGGGCAGTACTTC. Protein product: CSARDQPAGYGQYF.

This clonotype occurred a few times. The J gene is TRBJ2-3, the V gene TRBV6-1, with D possibly being TRBD1 (6 bases). Germline V gene lookup returns CDR1 MNHNS and CDR2 SASEGT. The CDR3 length is 16 residues. With 5 bases removed from V and 3 bases from J, the gap between germline ends came to 18 bases. The DNA of the CDR3 is TGTGCCAGCAGTTGGACAGCTCTAAGAAGTACAGATACGCAGTATTTT. Its protein product is CASSWTALRSTDTQYF.

This clonotype was found many times. The chain joins TRBV20-1 to TRBJ2-3, with D unresolved. Trimming pared 0 bases from V and 2 bases from J, leaving 15 bases between. This CDR3 is 16 amino acids long. Germline V gene lookup returns CDR1 DFQATT and CDR2 SNEGSKA (reference sequence). CDR3 in amino acids: CSARDVERVSTDTQYF. CDR3 sequence (DNA): TGCAGTGCTAGAGATGTGGAGCGAGTCTCCACAGATACGCAGTATTTT.

This clonotype was observed a handful of times. The rearrangement uses TRBV2 and TRBJ1-4, with 7 nucleotides matching TRBD1. Germline-derived CDR1 and CDR2 are SNHLY and FYNNEI. Trimming removed 6 bases from V and 8 bases from J; junction bases left unmatched: 9. The CDR3 is 14 amino acids. The CDR3 DNA is TGTGCCAGCAGCTCCGGGACAGCAGTGGAAAAACTGTTTTTT. Protein product: CASSSGTAVEKLFF.